The 28 T cell receptor beta chains given below trace back to one sample, sequenced in a study of identical twins. TCRdb recomputed calls from the 5' RACE reads with MiXCR, one row per CDR3 protein. This table has 750,000 to 950,000 distinct CDR3 sequences, around 12% appearing once. These records were also assigned to another study, of yellow fever vaccine responses in identical twins.

The sequenced material came from PBMCs. These receptor sequences come from a woman between 18 and 29 years old in good health.

This clonotype was seen only a few times. CDR3 loop: CASSPGLDTGELFF. CDR3 bases: TGTGCCAGCTCACCGGGACTGGACACCGGGGAGCTGTTTTTT. The chain recombines TRBV18 with TRBJ2-2; D possibly corresponds to TRBD2 (6 bases). Trimming shortened V by 3 bases and J by 3 bases, and 8 bases separated the two germline ends. This CDR3 spans 14 amino acids. The V gene's germline CDR1 is KGHSH and CDR2 LQKENI.

This clonotype occurred many times. The chain employs TRBV10-3 and TRBJ2-1; the match to TRBD2 covers 8 bases. The CDR3 runs to 15 residues. V shed 3 bases, J shed 6 bases, and the junction held 7 bases outside the gene matches. Germline loops: CDR1 ENHRY, CDR2 SYGVKD. CDR3 residues: CAISEFLAGGNEQFF. The CDR3 nucleotides read TGTGCCATCAGTGAATTTTTGGCGGGGGGCAATGAGCAGTTCTTC.

This clonotype was observed at least ten times. The rearrangement joins TRBV11-2 to TRBJ2-5; D is perhaps TRBD2 (6 bases). V was trimmed by 0 bases and J by 4 bases, leaving 12 bases between them. CDR3 length: 15 amino acids. The V gene's germline CDR1 is SGHAT and CDR2 FQNNGV. This chain's CDR3 is CASSLEAGMGETQYF. In nucleotides, the CDR3 is TGTGCCAGCAGCTTAGAGGCGGGGATGGGAGAGACCCAGTACTTC.

This clonotype was counted between two and nine times. The DNA of the CDR3 is TGCGCCAGCAGCTCCCGGACAGGGGGGGATAACGGTGAAAAACTGTTTTTT. It specifies CASSSRTGGDNGEKLFF. V and J are TRBV5-1 and TRBJ1-4; 10 bases agree with TRBD1. Trimming took 3 bases from V and 7 from J; bases not matched to a gene: 12. The CDR3 totals 17 residues. Germline loops: CDR1 SGHRS, CDR2 YFSETQ.

This clonotype was detected a few times. The chain carries TRBV6-4 and TRBJ2-1, with D possibly being TRBD2 (5 bases). The length of the CDR3 is 16 residues. Germline lookup yields CDR1 MRHNA and CDR2 SNTAGT. Trimming pared 0 bases from V and 8 bases from J, leaving 17 bases between. CDR3 sequence (DNA): TGTGCCAGCAGTGACTCGAGGGCCCTCGTAGTAGATGAGCAGTTCTTC. Its translation: CASSDSRALVVDEQFF.

This clonotype was seen a few times. One junction end does not reproduce the germline sequence, and a read error may be involved. V gene TRBV5-1 combines with J gene TRBJ2-6; D possibly uses TRBD1 or TRBD2 (6 bases each). The CDR3 extends over 18 amino acids. The germline gives CDR1 SGHRS, CDR2 YFSETQ. The CDR3 DNA follows: TGCGCCAGCAGCAAAACCGGGACAACGGGGGCTGGTGCCAACGTCCTGACTTTC. Amino acids: CASSKTGTTGAGANVLTF.

The V call is TRBV12-3 or TRBV12-4, the J call TRBJ2-1, with TRBD2 matching over 8 bases. The CDR3 has 16 amino acids. The J segment lost 5 bases and the V segment lost 6 bases, leaving 12 bases of the junction unmatched. The CDR3 spells CASRTGTRLKHNEQFF. CDR3 bases: TGTGCCAGCAGAACCGGGACTAGATTAAAACACAATGAGCAGTTCTTC.

The chain links TRBV5-1 to TRBJ2-5; D not resolved. The germline gives CDR1 SGHRS, CDR2 YFSETQ. There are 15 residues in the CDR3. Deletions cut 4 bases from V and 3 bases from J, with 16 bases between. In nucleotides, the CDR3 is TGCGCCAGCAGCCCGGGCCCCTCAGGTAAAGAGACCCAGTACTTC. Protein product: CASSPGPSGKETQYF.

With regard to this clonotype: Compared with germline, one end of the junction differs, possibly owing to a read error. The chain couples TRBV19 to TRBJ1-1, with 8 positions matching TRBD1. Germline V gives CDR1 LNHDA, CDR2 SQIVND (reference sequence). The CDR3 contains 19 residues. The CDR3 region is CASSIEIPSAGGRNAEAFF. CDR3 DNA sequence: TGTGCCAGTAGTATAGAGATCCCCTCCGCAGGGGGCAGGAACGCTGAAGCTTTCTTT.

This clonotype was counted between two and nine times. The genes are TRBV28 and TRBJ2-1, with 7 bases lining up with TRBD2. After removal of 8 bases from V and 3 bases from J, the junction contained 4 bases not matched to a gene. CDR3 length: 13 amino acids. Germline CDR1 is MDHEN and CDR2 is SYDVKM. The CDR3 region is CASGRGIYNEQFF. Here the CDR3 DNA reads TGTGCCAGCGGGAGGGGAATCTACAATGAGCAGTTCTTC.

This clonotype was counted between two and nine times. The chain links TRBV5-1 to TRBJ2-2; D might be TRBD1 or TRBD2, each matching 5 bases. The V end lost 4 bases, the J end lost 13 bases, and 20 bases lay between the germline ends. This CDR3 has 14 residues. Germline-derived CDR1 and CDR2 are SGHRS and YFSETQ. Here the CDR3 DNA reads TGCGCCAGCAGCGAGGGGTCGGCCACCATGGGGCTGTTTTTT. Protein: CASSEGSATMGLFF.

This clonotype was found many times. The chain has TRBV15 and TRBJ2-2; the D gene is possibly TRBD1 (5 bases). The germline V gene has CDR1 LNHNV and CDR2 YYDKDF (reference sequence). Trimming took 5 bases from V and 7 from J, leaving 11 bases between them. The CDR3 covers 13 residues. In nucleotides, the CDR3 is TGTGCCACCAGCGGACAAGTGAGCGGGGAGCTGTTTTTT. Translating gives CATSGQVSGELFF.

The chain recombines TRBV5-1 with TRBJ1-6; D not resolved. The germline V gene encodes CDR1 SGHRS and CDR2 YFSETQ. V gave up 4 bases and J gave up 0 bases, with 8 bases separating them. CDR3 length: 15 residues. For the CDR3, the DNA is TGCGCCAGCAGCCGGACGCCCTCCTATAATTCACCCCTCCACTTT. Its protein product is CASSRTPSYNSPLHF.

The chain carries TRBV14 and TRBJ1-2, with D unresolved. CDR1 and CDR2 from the germline V gene are SGHDN and FVKESK. V was shortened by 0 bases and J by 5 bases, with 7 bases between the two germline ends. The CDR3 is 13 amino acids. CDR3: CASSQERWYGYTF. The CDR3 DNA reads TGTGCCAGCAGCCAAGAAAGGTGGTATGGCTACACCTTC.

Ten or more counts support this clonotype. V gene TRBV5-5 combines with J gene TRBJ2-1; D is perhaps TRBD2 (6 bases). The CDR3 is 15 residues long. Trimming stripped 0 bases from V and 4 bases from J, with 11 bases between. Germline assignment: CDR1 SGHKS and CDR2 YYEKEE (reference sequence). The CDR3 bases are TGTGCCAGCAGCTTGGGCGCGGGACCTTACAATGAGCAGTTCTTC. Its translation: CASSLGAGPYNEQFF.

This sequence joins TRBV5-5 and TRBJ2-1; the D gene is possibly TRBD1 (5 bases). The CDR3 length is 16 residues. Per the germline V gene, CDR1 is SGHKS and CDR2 is YYEKEE (reference sequence). With 4 bases removed from V and 0 bases from J, the gap between germline ends came to 14 bases. DNA for the CDR3: TGTGCCAGCAGCCGACGACTGACAGACTCCTACAATGAGCAGTTCTTC. Amino acids: CASSRRLTDSYNEQFF.

The chain employs TRBV5-5 and TRBJ2-6, with 9 bases fitting TRBD1. Unmatched junction bases numbered 3, after V lost 7 bases and J lost 1 base. This CDR3 spans 15 amino acids. The germline CDR1 and CDR2 sequences are SGHKS and YYEKEE (reference sequence). Here the CDR3 DNA reads TGTGCCAGCGGGGACAGGGTGTCTGGGGCCAACGTCCTGACTTTC. Encoded protein: CASGDRVSGANVLTF.

This clonotype appeared a few times. The chain carries TRBV5-1 and TRBJ2-7; tentative D call: TRBD2 (5 bases). V lost 5 bases and J 3 bases, leaving 12 bases between the germline ends. The CDR3 is 13 residues long. Germline V gene lookup returns CDR1 SGHRS and CDR2 YFSETQ. In DNA, the CDR3 is TGCGCCAGCAGATTCGTGGCGGGCTACGAGCAGTACTTC. This translates into CASRFVAGYEQYF. The full variable domain, with the rest looked up from reference TRBV5-1 and TRBJ2-7, is KAGVTQTPRYLIKTRGQQVTLSCSPISGHRSVSWYQQTPGQGLQFLFEYFSETQRNKGNFPGRFSGRQFSNSRSEMNVSTLELGDSALYLCASRFVAGYEQYFGPGTRLTVT.

This clonotype was observed a handful of times. The rearrangement links TRBV12-3 or TRBV12-4 to TRBJ2-1; D is undetermined. V was clipped by 6 bases and J by 7 bases, with 19 bases between them. The CDR3 is 15 residues long. CDR3 sequence reads: CASSQGRPAWNEQFF. The CDR3 DNA is TGTGCCAGCAGCCAAGGGCGGCCCGCCTGGAATGAGCAGTTCTTC.

In this sample, this clonotype turned up a few times. The chain uses TRBV7-2 and TRBJ2-7; TRBD2 matches at 11 bases. The CDR3 has 15 amino acids. Germline V gives CDR1 SGHTA, CDR2 FQGNSA. Losses at the gene ends were 0 bases for V and 6 bases for J; bases not matched to a gene: 4. This CDR3 reads CASSLAASGRFEQYF. The CDR3 DNA reads as TGTGCCAGCAGCTTAGCGGCTAGCGGGAGGTTCGAGCAGTACTTC.

The chain recombines TRBV20-1 with TRBJ2-1; 10 bases align to TRBD2. The germline V gene has CDR1 DFQATT and CDR2 SNEGSKA (reference sequence). With V trimmed by 3 bases and J by 5 bases, 4 bases remained unmatched. The CDR3 is 14 amino acids. The CDR3 nucleotides read TGCAGTGCTAGCTTAGCGGGGGGCCACAATGAGCAGTTCTTC. It is translated as CSASLAGGHNEQFF.

This clonotype was counted at least ten times. The rearrangement links TRBV6-1 to TRBJ2-3; 7 bases line up with TRBD1. The trim removed 6 bases at V and 2 bases at J, leaving 5 bases unmatched. The CDR3 runs 14 residues. CDR1 is MNHNS and CDR2 is SASEGT in the germline V gene. CDR3 amino acids: CASRIQGTTDTQYF. The DNA of the CDR3 is TGTGCCAGCAGAATACAGGGGACCACAGATACGCAGTATTTT.

The chain has TRBV24-1 and TRBJ1-5; D is undetermined. Looked up from germline, CDR1 is KGHDR and CDR2 is SFDVKD. The CDR3 contains 14 residues. Deletions cut 3 bases from V and 7 bases from J, with 12 bases between. CDR3 residues: CATSDSFRGQPQHF. CDR3 DNA: TGTGCCACCAGTGATAGCTTTCGGGGACAGCCCCAGCATTTT.

This clonotype was picked up a small number of times. The V gene is TRBV7-8, the J gene TRBJ2-2; 7 bases are a match to TRBD1. In germline, CDR1 is SGHVS, CDR2 FQNEAQ. Unmatched junction bases numbered 8, after V lost 6 bases and J lost 1 base. The CDR3 length is 16 residues. The chain's CDR3 is CASRLVGQMNTGELFF. CDR3 DNA sequence: TGTGCCAGCAGACTGGTGGGACAGATGAACACCGGGGAGCTGTTTTTT.

Only a few counts were recorded for this clonotype. The CDR3 protein is CASSESAGRTEAFF. The CDR3 DNA is TGTGCCAGCAGTGAATCTGCAGGGCGCACTGAAGCTTTCTTT. This chain joins TRBV25-1 and TRBJ1-1, with a weak D call TRBD1 (5 bases). The V end was cut by 1 base, the J end by 4 bases, with 10 bases between. Germline V lookup: CDR1 MGHDK, CDR2 SYGVNS. There are 14 residues in the CDR3. The variable domain in full, with the rest retrieved from reference TRBV25-1 and TRBJ1-1, is EADIYQTPRYLVIGTGKKITLECSQTMGHDKMYWYQQDPGMELHLIHYSYGVNSTEKGDLSSESTVSRIRTEHFPLTLESARPSHTSQYLCASSESAGRTEAFFGQGTRLTVV.

This clonotype was seen ten or more times. This chain uses TRBV6-1 with TRBJ1-5; D is ambiguous. The ends were cut back, 6 bases at V and 1 base at J, with 10 bases in the middle. This CDR3 has 14 residues. Germline-derived CDR1 and CDR2 are MNHNS and SASEGT. The CDR3 here is CASSPRGSNQPQHF. The CDR3 coding sequence is TGTGCCAGCAGCCCTCGAGGGAGCAATCAGCCCCAGCATTTT.

The rearrangement uses TRBV29-1 and TRBJ2-2; 10 nucleotides agree with TRBD2. The trim removed 6 bases at V and 2 bases at J, leaving 6 bases unmatched. The CDR3 runs 15 residues. From germline, CDR1 is SQVTM and CDR2 ANQGSEA. The CDR3 reads CSVSILAGNTGELFF. In DNA form, the CDR3 reads TGCAGCGTATCGATACTAGCGGGAAACACCGGGGAGCTGTTTTTT.

This clonotype was observed a few times. The chain carries TRBV18 and TRBJ2-1; 9 bases line up with TRBD2. CDR1 is KGHSH and CDR2 is LQKENI in the germline V gene. CDR3 length: 15 residues. J was trimmed by 9 bases and V by 0 bases; bases with no gene match: 6. Here the CDR3 DNA reads TGTGCCAGCTCACCACCTTTGCTAGCGGGGACTGAGCAGTTCTTC. It codes for CASSPPLLAGTEQFF.